The rows below give T cell receptor beta chains drawn from one sample of a study of T-cell memory formation after mild COVID-19. Using its own MiXCR run on the 5' RACE reads, TCRdb lists one record per CDR3 protein. Of roughly 200,000 distinct CDR3 sequences in the sample, about a sixth were seen once. The source material was PBMCs or a T cell subset sorted from them (not recorded which). The receptors come from an adult woman who had mild COVID-19 (a few samples of this study predate the infection). Cell type and time point are not known. Both conserved end residues are part of each CDR3. Fields, in order: V gene, J gene, CDR3 protein.

V gene: TRBV5-1; J gene: TRBJ2-2; CDR3 protein: CASSTGLAANTGELFF
V gene: TRBV5-1; J gene: TRBJ2-3; CDR3 protein: CASSLALGGSTDTQYF
V gene: TRBV3-1; J gene: TRBJ2-7; CDR3 protein: CASTFGSGSYEQYF
V gene: TRBV6-2/TRBV6-3; J gene: TRBJ1-6; CDR3 protein: CASSYSQGRPLHF
V gene: TRBV20-1; J gene: TRBJ1-4; CDR3 protein: CSARGGYNEKLFF
V gene: TRBV5-1; J gene: TRBJ2-1; CDR3 protein: CASSLEAVYNEQFF
V gene: TRBV20-1; J gene: TRBJ1-6; CDR3 protein: CSARVEGSYNSPLHF
V gene: TRBV9; J gene: TRBJ2-1; CDR3 protein: CASSVGTGRNEQFF
V gene: TRBV12-3/TRBV12-4; J gene: TRBJ2-3; CDR3 protein: CASSSQGSGRRDTQYF
V gene: TRBV29-1; J gene: TRBJ2-1; CDR3 protein: CSVEWDRDNEQFF
V gene: TRBV4-3; J gene: TRBJ1-1; CDR3 protein: CASSQETGMNTEAFF
V gene: TRBV20-1; J gene: TRBJ2-1; CDR3 protein: CSASGGAKSYNEQFF
V gene: TRBV3-1; J gene: TRBJ2-5; CDR3 protein: CASSQIETQYF
V gene: TRBV7-2; J gene: TRBJ2-2; CDR3 protein: CASSLITSGRAGELFF
V gene: TRBV4-3; J gene: TRBJ2-1; CDR3 protein: CASSQLGLAGSYNEQFF
V gene: TRBV5-1; J gene: TRBJ1-3; CDR3 protein: CASSPGGGPSSGNTIYF
V gene: TRBV20-1; J gene: TRBJ2-1; CDR3 protein: CSALVSYNEQFF
V gene: TRBV4-3; J gene: TRBJ2-3; CDR3 protein: CASRRDPGQTDTQYF
V gene: TRBV18; J gene: TRBJ2-1; CDR3 protein: CATEGETLNEQFF
V gene: TRBV7-9; J gene: TRBJ2-5; CDR3 protein: CASSREDRRETQYF
V gene: TRBV5-1; J gene: TRBJ1-4; CDR3 protein: CASSSQGRLANEKLFF
V gene: TRBV5-1; J gene: TRBJ2-7; CDR3 protein: CASSLVPGVSYEQYF
V gene: TRBV12-3/TRBV12-4; J gene: TRBJ1-1; CDR3 protein: CASREQGLLAFF
V gene: TRBV5-4; J gene: TRBJ2-2; CDR3 protein: CASSASGGHGTGELFF
V gene: TRBV5-1; J gene: TRBJ2-3; CDR3 protein: CASSRQGPFTDTQYF
V gene: TRBV11-2; J gene: TRBJ2-2; CDR3 protein: CASSLVTGGGGELFF
V gene: TRBV4-2; J gene: TRBJ2-1; CDR3 protein: CASSQGAGGVHEQFF
V gene: TRBV7-2; J gene: TRBJ2-5; CDR3 protein: CASSLASLSSGRDRETQYF
V gene: TRBV11-2; J gene: TRBJ1-2; CDR3 protein: CASRRGPNYGYTF
V gene: TRBV18; J gene: TRBJ1-6; CDR3 protein: CASSPPGRPFLPSPLHF
V gene: TRBV4-2; J gene: TRBJ2-2; CDR3 protein: CASSQGGTSGKTGELFF
V gene: TRBV30; J gene: TRBJ1-5; CDR3 protein: CAWSAKGNQPQHF
V gene: TRBV29-1; J gene: TRBJ2-7; CDR3 protein: CSVWRPGEQYF
V gene: TRBV3-1; J gene: TRBJ2-7; CDR3 protein: CASSQDVASGEQYF
V gene: TRBV4-1; J gene: TRBJ2-2; CDR3 protein: CASSLAQSGNTGELFF
V gene: TRBV18; J gene: TRBJ1-5; CDR3 protein: CASSATGVPEPQHF
V gene: TRBV10-3; J gene: TRBJ2-7; CDR3 protein: CAISESGVEQYF
V gene: TRBV6-1; J gene: TRBJ2-1; CDR3 protein: CASSTVAGVRNEQFF
V gene: TRBV20-1; J gene: TRBJ1-1; CDR3 protein: CSARDGRMNTEAFF
V gene: TRBV3-1; J gene: TRBJ2-7; CDR3 protein: CASRGEYEQYF
V gene: TRBV30; J gene: TRBJ1-6; CDR3 protein: CAWSARQGARSPLHF
V gene: TRBV5-4; J gene: TRBJ2-3; CDR3 protein: CASSKGGGSWTDTQYF
V gene: TRBV20-1; J gene: TRBJ1-1; CDR3 protein: CSARDAAGVNTEAFF
V gene: TRBV20-1; J gene: TRBJ2-1; CDR3 protein: CSAWVQSSYNEQFF
V gene: TRBV10-3; J gene: TRBJ2-7; CDR3 protein: CAISGPSYEQYF
V gene: TRBV12-3/TRBV12-4; J gene: TRBJ2-5; CDR3 protein: CASSSGQGWTQYF
V gene: TRBV5-6; J gene: TRBJ1-1; CDR3 protein: CASSIGTAKAFF
V gene: TRBV12-3/TRBV12-4; J gene: TRBJ2-7; CDR3 protein: CATTPGGPSGFEQYF
V gene: TRBV7-9; J gene: TRBJ2-5; CDR3 protein: CASSLEAGGPQETQYF